Following are 2 T cell receptor beta chains from one sample sequenced in a study of T cell repertoires in cytomegalovirus infection. TCRdb re-called the reads with MiXCR, one entry per CDR3 protein. The sample has around 740,000 distinct CDR3 sequences, 35% to 45% seen once. Sequencing input: PBMCs. All receptors derive from a human donor in good health (CMV status not recorded). Some clones in this sample may be carry-over from other donors' samples.

This clonotype occurred once. The V and J genes are TRBV13 and TRBJ2-7; no definite D call. CDR3 length: 12 amino acids. Germline-derived CDR1 and CDR2 are PRHDT and FYEKMQ (reference sequence). V dropped 1 base and J dropped 5 bases, with 6 bases sitting between them. The CDR3: CASSLANDEQYF. CDR3 DNA sequence: TGTGCCAGCAGCTTAGCAAACGACGAGCAGTACTTC.

A few counts support this clonotype. This chain joins TRBV11-3 and TRBJ2-7; no reliable D call. Trimming left V 6 bases short and J 3 bases short, with 9 bases between. The CDR3 sequence is 12 residues long. Germline V CDR1 and CDR2: SGHNT, YENEEA. The CDR3 reads CASRGIHYEQYF. CDR3 coding DNA: TGTGCCAGCAGGGGGATTCACTACGAGCAGTACTTC.